A single T cell receptor (beta chain) is shown here with its context. Its matching antigen is unknown. The data stem from a study of cytomegalovirus exposure and HLA in healthy donors. Overall study findings and caveats: Accurate predictions that matched the HLA-A and HLA-B alleles of most subjects were reportedly made from TCR beta sequences. Association with HLA alleles at 0.05 false discovery rate was found for some 18,000 TCR beta sequences in a later analysis.

In the PCR, 60 Vbeta and 13 Jbeta primers were used. The protocol was immunoSEQ multiplex PCR, while the TCRdb copy is restricted to in-frame clones and leaves out a portion. The sample shows about 200,000 clones, 87% of them seen only once. This CDR3 is built from 12 residues. J gave up 11 bases and V 4 bases, and 8 bases lay outside the gene matches. CDR1 is SGHRS and CDR2 is YFSETQ in the germline V gene. The sample comprised PBMCs. The receptor was derived from a boy aged 2 to 10 in good health and CMV-seronegative. The chain links TRBV5-1 to TRBJ1-1, with 7 bases aligning to TRBD1. DNA for the CDR3: TGCGCCAGCAGCCGAGAAGGGACAGCCGCTTTCTTT. This translates into CASSREGTAAFF.